This section outlines one T cell receptor (beta chain) sequence together with its context. The sample comes from a study of control samples from healthy donors and cancer patients. Assay used: immunoSEQ multiplex PCR; TCRdb lists only in-frame clones, some missing. The table lists about 120,000 clones, approximately 89% of them singletons. CDR1 and CDR2 from the germline V gene are KGHDR and SFDVKD. The germline V and J ends were trimmed by 9 bases and 2 bases, with 14 bases remaining between them. This CDR3 comprises 14 residues. The V and J genes are TRBV24-1 and TRBJ2-3, with D possibly TRBD2 on 6 matching bases. The sample comprised blood. This TCR derives from a man in his sixties in good health. In DNA, the CDR3 is TGTGCCACCGCGGGGATCGAGATCACAGATACGCAGTATTTT. Amino acids: CATAGIEITDTQYF.